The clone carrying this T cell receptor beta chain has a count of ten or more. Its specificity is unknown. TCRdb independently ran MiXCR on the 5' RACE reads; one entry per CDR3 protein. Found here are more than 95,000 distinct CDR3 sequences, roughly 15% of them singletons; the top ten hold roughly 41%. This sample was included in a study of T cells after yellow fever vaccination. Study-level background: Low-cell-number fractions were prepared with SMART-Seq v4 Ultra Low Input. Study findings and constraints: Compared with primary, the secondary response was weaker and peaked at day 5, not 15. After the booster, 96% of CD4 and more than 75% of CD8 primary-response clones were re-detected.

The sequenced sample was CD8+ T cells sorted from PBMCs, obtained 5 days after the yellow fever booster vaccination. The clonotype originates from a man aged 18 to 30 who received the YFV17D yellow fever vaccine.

CDR3 in DNA: TGTGCCAGCAGTTACGCGACTAGCGATGCCCCGGGGAATGAGCAGTTCTTC. It specifies CASSYATSDAPGNEQFF. The chain recombines TRBV6-5 with TRBJ2-1; TRBD2 aligns across 8 bases. The CDR3 consists of 17 residues. Germline V gives CDR1 MNHEY, CDR2 SVGAGI. The ends lost 2 bases at V and 7 bases at J; junction bases unmatched: 13.